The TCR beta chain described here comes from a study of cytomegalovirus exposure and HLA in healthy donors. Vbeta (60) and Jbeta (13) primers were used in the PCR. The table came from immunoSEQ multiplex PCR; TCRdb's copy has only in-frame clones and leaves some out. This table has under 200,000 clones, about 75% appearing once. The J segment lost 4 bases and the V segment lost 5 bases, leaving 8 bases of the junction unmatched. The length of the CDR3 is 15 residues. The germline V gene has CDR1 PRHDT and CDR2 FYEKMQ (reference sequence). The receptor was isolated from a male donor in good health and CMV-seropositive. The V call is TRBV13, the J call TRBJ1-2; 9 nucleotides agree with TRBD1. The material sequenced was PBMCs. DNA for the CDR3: TGTGCCAGCAGCCCCGGACAGGGGTGGGGCTATGGCTACACCTTC. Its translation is CASSPGQGWGYGYTF.